The 19 T cell receptor beta chains reported below all come from one sample, sequenced in a study of beta chain features in type 1 diabetes. Reverse transcribing all isolated RNA meant expressed TCRB transcripts were sequenced. Here immunoSEQ multiplex PCR was the method, and the copy in TCRdb shows in-frame clones only, minus some. The sample lists a few hundred thousand clones, 25% to 30% occurring once. What was sequenced was central memory CD4+ T cells from blood. These receptors were taken from a man aged 25 to 40 in good health.

The table lists this clone with a few counts. V and J are TRBV29-1 and TRBJ2-1; TRBD2 agrees at 14 bases. J gave up 8 bases and V 5 bases, and 8 bases lay outside the gene matches. In germline, CDR1 is SQVTM, CDR2 ANQGSEA. This CDR3 is built from 15 residues. DNA of the CDR3: TGCAGCGTTCCTGCGACTAGCGGGAGGGCCTATGAGCAGTTCTTC. Amino acids: CSVPATSGRAYEQFF.

This clone has ten or more counts. J is TRBJ2-5 and V is TRBV7-2; D call uncertain. With 5 bases removed from V and 3 bases from J, the gap between germline ends came to 10 bases. From germline, CDR1 is SGHTA and CDR2 FQGNSA. The CDR3 loop spans 13 amino acids. In DNA form, the CDR3 reads TGTGCCAGCAGCCCGACCCCTAAAGAGACCCAGTACTTC. Its translation is CASSPTPKETQYF.

The chain carries TRBV13 and TRBJ2-1; a possible D gene is TRBD1 (6 bases). V lost 5 bases, J lost 2 bases, and 10 bases lay in between. CDR3 size: 14 residues. Germline CDR1 reads PRHDT; CDR2 reads FYEKMQ (reference sequence). DNA of the CDR3: TGTGCCAGCAGCCTAAGACAGGCCTACAATGAGCAGTTCTTC. This sequence encodes CASSLRQAYNEQFF.

The chain joins TRBV2 to TRBJ2-4, with 7 bases aligning to TRBD1. The J segment lost 7 bases and the V segment lost 6 bases, leaving 15 bases of the junction unmatched. Germline loops: CDR1 SNHLY, CDR2 FYNNEI. CDR3 length: 16 amino acids. The CDR3 region is CASSDPLWQGENIQYF. DNA of the CDR3: TGTGCCAGCAGCGATCCCTTATGGCAGGGGGAGAACATTCAGTACTTC.

The chain is built from TRBV28 and TRBJ1-5; maybe TRBD1 (6 bases). V lost 3 bases and J lost 2, with 11 bases in between. Germline values: CDR1 MDHEN, CDR2 SYDVKM. CDR3 size: 15 residues. CDR3 bases: TGTGCCAGCAGTTTCCTTAGGGGGGGCAATCAGCCCCAGCATTTT. Translating it yields CASSFLRGGNQPQHF.

This clone was observed many times. The chain carries TRBV18 and TRBJ2-1; TRBD1 or TRBD2 may be the D gene (5 bases each). The CDR3 spans 15 residues. Germline V gene sequence: CDR1 KGHSH, CDR2 LQKENI. V was trimmed by 6 bases and J by 0 bases, leaving 12 bases between them. CDR3: CASSPGADSYNEQFF. The DNA of the CDR3 is TGTGCCAGCTCCCCCGGGGCCGACTCCTACAATGAGCAGTTCTTC.

The chain has TRBV7-2 and TRBJ1-2, with 8 bases matching TRBD1. The J segment lost 4 bases and the V segment lost 0 bases, leaving 7 bases of the junction unmatched. This CDR3 comprises 16 residues. Germline assignment: CDR1 SGHTA and CDR2 FQGNSA. This CDR3 is CASSLAPGGVIYGYTF. For the CDR3, the DNA is TGTGCCAGCAGCTTAGCCCCAGGGGGCGTTATCTATGGCTACACCTTC.

The DNA for the CDR3 is TGCGCCAGCAGCCAAGATTGGGCAGGGAGAGAGACCCAGTACTTC. Its translation is CASSQDWAGRETQYF. This chain joins TRBV4-3 and TRBJ2-5, with D possibly called TRBD1 or TRBD2 (5 bases each). Germline V gene data show CDR1 as LGHNA and CDR2 as YSLEER. V gave up 0 bases and J gave up 4 bases, with 12 bases separating them. The CDR3 is 15 amino acids.

V gene TRBV25-1 combines with J gene TRBJ2-1, with a tentative D call TRBD1 (5 bases). Trimming left V 1 base short and J 4 bases short, with 11 bases between. This CDR3 comprises 15 residues. Germline-derived CDR1 and CDR2 are MGHDK and SYGVNS. CDR3 DNA sequence: TGTGCCAGCAGTGAATCAGACAGCGTATACAATGAGCAGTTCTTC. This translates into CASSESDSVYNEQFF.

The V gene is TRBV2, the J gene TRBJ2-1, with unresolved D. Trimming took off 6 bases at V and 5 bases at J, with 5 bases between the two ends. Looked up from germline, CDR1 is SNHLY and CDR2 is FYNNEI. This CDR3 has 11 residues. In DNA, the CDR3 is TGTGCCAGCAGATTTCACAATGAGCAGTTCTTC. Amino acids: CASRFHNEQFF.

This clone was recorded many times. The gene calls are TRBV10-3 and TRBJ2-6; D not certain. Germline CDR1 ENHRY, CDR2 SYGVKD. Trimming took 4 bases from V and 1 from J, leaving 5 bases between them. The CDR3 is 14 residues long. The CDR3 DNA is TGTGCCATCAGTGCGCAGTCTGGGGCCAACGTCCTGACTTTC. It translates to CAISAQSGANVLTF.

This clone was seen only a few times. The rearrangement joins TRBV29-1 to TRBJ2-5, with 11 bases fitting TRBD1. CDR1 and CDR2 (germline): SQVTM, ANQGSEA. The CDR3 contains 13 residues. V trimming: 6 bases; J trimming: 1 base; junction bases outside the gene matches: 1. The CDR3 protein is CSVGTGGQETQYF. The CDR3 DNA reads as TGCAGCGTCGGGACAGGGGGCCAAGAGACCCAGTACTTC. Combining the CDR3 with reference TRBV29-1 and TRBJ2-5 gives the whole variable domain SAVISQKPSRDICQRGTSLTIQCQVDSQVTMMFWYRQQPGQSLTLIATANQGSEATYESGFVIDKFPISRPNLTFSTLTVSNMSPEDSSIYLCSVGTGGQETQYFGPGTRLLVL.

This clone showed up just once. The V gene is TRBV10-3, the J gene TRBJ1-2; 7 nucleotides agree with TRBD1. With 7 bases clipped from V and 5 bases from J, the junction kept 10 bases outside the gene matches. The germline gives CDR1 ENHRY, CDR2 SYGVKD. This CDR3 region has 14 residues. For the CDR3, the DNA is TGTGCCATCAAAAACGATGACAGGGCTTATGGCTACACCTTC. This sequence encodes CAIKNDDRAYGYTF.

This sequence joins TRBV7-2 and TRBJ2-1; the match to TRBD1 covers 7 bases. CDR1 and CDR2 (germline): SGHTA, FQGNSA. The ends lost 3 bases at V and 1 base at J; junction bases unmatched: 9. The CDR3 spans 17 residues. CDR3 DNA sequence: TGTGCCAGCAGCTTGCTCCCGACAGGGTTATCCTACAATGAGCAGTTCTTC. Its protein product is CASSLLPTGLSYNEQFF.

The genes are TRBV29-1 and TRBJ2-3; D possibly matches TRBD1 or TRBD2 (5 bases each). V lost 7 bases, J lost 4 bases, and 18 bases lay in between. Looked up from germline, CDR1 is SQVTM and CDR2 is ANQGSEA. The CDR3 covers 14 residues. Here the CDR3 DNA reads TGCAGCGCTAGGGACCCGAGGATGGCAGATACGCAGTATTTT. Its protein product is CSARDPRMADTQYF.

The V and J genes are TRBV28 and TRBJ2-3; 10 positions agree with TRBD2. CDR1 is MDHEN and CDR2 is SYDVKM in the germline V gene. CDR3 length equals 13 residues. Trimming cost V 9 bases and J 3 bases; bases outside gene matches: 3. CDR3 residues: CASTAGGTDTQYF. The CDR3 DNA sequence: TGTGCCAGTACAGCGGGAGGGACAGATACGCAGTATTTT.

This clone was found a few times. The V and J genes are TRBV30 and TRBJ2-6; a weak D match, TRBD2 (6 bases). Trimming took off 3 bases at V and 3 bases at J, with 9 bases between the two ends. The CDR3 has 14 amino acids. The germline V gene has CDR1 GTSNPN and CDR2 SVGIG (reference sequence). The CDR3 protein is CAWRPDYGANVLTF. DNA for the CDR3: TGTGCCTGGAGGCCGGACTATGGGGCCAACGTCCTGACTTTC.

This clone was seen more than once but under ten times. V and J are TRBV28 and TRBJ2-5, with a weak D call TRBD2 (5 bases). Between the trimmed V and J ends, which lost 7 bases and 6 bases, there was a span of 18 bases. The CDR3 runs to 14 residues. Germline-derived CDR1 and CDR2 are MDHEN and SYDVKM. Here the CDR3 reads CASNGGRGRKTQYF. The DNA for the CDR3 is TGTGCCAGCAATGGCGGTCGGGGAAGAAAGACCCAGTACTTC.

This clone was observed a few times. Being one base from a much bigger clone, this may be a read error. This chain joins TRBV4-1 and TRBJ2-5; 12 bases agree with TRBD1. The CDR3 is 18 amino acids. V lost 5 bases, J lost 4 bases, and 14 bases stayed unmatched. Germline V gives CDR1 MGHRA, CDR2 YSYEKL. The CDR3 coding sequence is TGCGCCAGCAGCATACCCTTCTCCGGGACAGGGGGCGTAGAGACCCAGTACTTC. Its translation: CASSIPFSGTGGVETQYF.